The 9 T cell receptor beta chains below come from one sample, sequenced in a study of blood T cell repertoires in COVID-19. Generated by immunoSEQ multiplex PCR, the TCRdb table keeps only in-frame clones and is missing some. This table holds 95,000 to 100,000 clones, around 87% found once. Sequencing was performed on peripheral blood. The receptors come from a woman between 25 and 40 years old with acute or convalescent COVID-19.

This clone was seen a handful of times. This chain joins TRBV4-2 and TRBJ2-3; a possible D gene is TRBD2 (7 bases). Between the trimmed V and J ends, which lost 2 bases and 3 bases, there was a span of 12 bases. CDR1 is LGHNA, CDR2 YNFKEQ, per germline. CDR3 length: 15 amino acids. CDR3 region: CASSQPGGGTDTQYF. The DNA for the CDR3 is TGTGCCAGCAGCCAACCGGGGGGCGGAACAGATACGCAGTATTTT.

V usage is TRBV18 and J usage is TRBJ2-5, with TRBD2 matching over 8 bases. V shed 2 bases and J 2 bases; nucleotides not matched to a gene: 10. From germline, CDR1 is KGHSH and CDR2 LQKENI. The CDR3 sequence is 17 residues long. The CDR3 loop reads CASSPVSAGGKQETQYF. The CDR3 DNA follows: TGTGCCAGCTCACCAGTCTCCGCGGGGGGAAAACAAGAGACCCAGTACTTC.

CDR3 loop: CASSVQGTGNTIYF. CDR3 in DNA: TGTGCCAGCAGCGTACAGGGCACTGGAAACACCATATATTTT. V and J are TRBV7-8 and TRBJ1-3; tentatively, D is TRBD1 (6 bases). Germline loops: CDR1 SGHVS, CDR2 FQNEAQ. This CDR3 has 14 residues. The V gene lost 5 bases and the J gene lost 2 bases, with 10 bases spanning the gap.

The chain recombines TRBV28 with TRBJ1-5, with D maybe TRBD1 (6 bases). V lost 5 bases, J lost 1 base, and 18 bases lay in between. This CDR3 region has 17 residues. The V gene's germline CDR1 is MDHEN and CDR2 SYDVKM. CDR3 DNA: TGTGCCAGCAGTCCATATGCCGGGACACCAAGCAATCAGCCCCAGCATTTT. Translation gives CASSPYAGTPSNQPQHF. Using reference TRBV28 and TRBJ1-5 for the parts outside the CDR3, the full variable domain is DVKVTQSSRYLVKRTGEKVFLECVQDMDHENMFWYRQDPGLGLRLIYFSYDVKMKEKGDIPEGYSVSREKKERFSLILESASTNQTSMYLCASSPYAGTPSNQPQHFGDGTRLSIL.

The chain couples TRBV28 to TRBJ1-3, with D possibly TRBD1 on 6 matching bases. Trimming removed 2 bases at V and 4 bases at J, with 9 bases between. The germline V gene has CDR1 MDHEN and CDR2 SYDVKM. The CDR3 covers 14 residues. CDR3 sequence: CASSLQGYGNTIYF. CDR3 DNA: TGTGCCAGCAGTTTACAGGGGTACGGAAACACCATATATTTT.

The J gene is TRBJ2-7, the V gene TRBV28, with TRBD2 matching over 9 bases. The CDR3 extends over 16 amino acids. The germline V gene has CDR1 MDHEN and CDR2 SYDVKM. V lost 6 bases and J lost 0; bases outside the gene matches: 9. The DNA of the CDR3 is TGTGCCAGCAGCCCCTGGGGGCGGGGGGGCTCCTACGAGCAGTACTTC. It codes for CASSPWGRGGSYEQYF.

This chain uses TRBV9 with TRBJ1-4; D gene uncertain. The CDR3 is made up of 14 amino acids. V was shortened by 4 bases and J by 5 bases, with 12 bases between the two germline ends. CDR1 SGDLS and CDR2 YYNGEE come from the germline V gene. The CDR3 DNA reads TGTGCCAGCAGCACCCGGACGGGGAATGAAAAACTGTTTTTT. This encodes CASSTRTGNEKLFF.

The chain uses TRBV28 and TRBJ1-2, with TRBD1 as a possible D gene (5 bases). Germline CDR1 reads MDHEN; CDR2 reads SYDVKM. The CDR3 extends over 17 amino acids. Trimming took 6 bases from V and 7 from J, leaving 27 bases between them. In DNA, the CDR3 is TGTGCCAGCAGGATTGAACCGGGGGAGCACTCTACGGGTGGCTACACCTTC. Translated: CASRIEPGEHSTGGYTF.

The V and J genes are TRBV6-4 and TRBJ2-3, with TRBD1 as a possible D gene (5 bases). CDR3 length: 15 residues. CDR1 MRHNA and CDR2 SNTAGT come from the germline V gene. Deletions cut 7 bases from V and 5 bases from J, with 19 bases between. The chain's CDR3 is CASKRGDYIGDTQYF. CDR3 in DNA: TGTGCCAGCAAAAGGGGCGATTACATTGGAGATACGCAGTATTTT.